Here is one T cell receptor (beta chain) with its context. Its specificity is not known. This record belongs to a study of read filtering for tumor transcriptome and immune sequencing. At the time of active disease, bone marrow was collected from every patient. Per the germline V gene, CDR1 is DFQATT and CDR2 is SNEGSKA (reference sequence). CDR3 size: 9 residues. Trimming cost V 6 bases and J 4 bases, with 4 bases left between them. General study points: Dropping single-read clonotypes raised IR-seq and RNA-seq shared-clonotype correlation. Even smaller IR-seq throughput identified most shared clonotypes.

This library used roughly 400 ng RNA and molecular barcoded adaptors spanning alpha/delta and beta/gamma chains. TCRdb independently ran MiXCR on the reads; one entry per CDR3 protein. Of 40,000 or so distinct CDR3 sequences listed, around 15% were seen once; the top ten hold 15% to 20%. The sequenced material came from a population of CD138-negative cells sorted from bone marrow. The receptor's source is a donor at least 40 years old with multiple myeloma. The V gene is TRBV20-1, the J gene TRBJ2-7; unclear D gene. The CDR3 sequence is CSAGYEQYF. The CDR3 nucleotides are TGCAGTGCGGGATACGAGCAGTACTTC.